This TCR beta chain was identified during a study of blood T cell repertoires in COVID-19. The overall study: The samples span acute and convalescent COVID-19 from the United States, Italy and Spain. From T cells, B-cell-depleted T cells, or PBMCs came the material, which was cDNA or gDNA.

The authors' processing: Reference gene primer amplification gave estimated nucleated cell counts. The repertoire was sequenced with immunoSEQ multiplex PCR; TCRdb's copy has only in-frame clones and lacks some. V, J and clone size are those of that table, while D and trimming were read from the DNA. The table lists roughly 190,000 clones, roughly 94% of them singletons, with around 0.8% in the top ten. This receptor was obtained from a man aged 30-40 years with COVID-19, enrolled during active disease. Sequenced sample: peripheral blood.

The DNA for the CDR3 is TGTGCCAGCTCATCCCGAGGGGACAGGGCAACTAATGAAAAACTGTTTTTT. As protein: CASSSRGDRATNEKLFF. This chain links TRBV18 with TRBJ1-4; 9 bases fit TRBD1. The CDR3 runs to 17 residues. The V gene end was trimmed by 5 bases and the J gene end by 0 bases; junction bases not matched to a gene: 7. The germline V gene has CDR1 KGHSH and CDR2 LQKENI. Combining the CDR3 with reference TRBV18 and TRBJ1-4 gives the whole variable domain NAGVMQNPRHLVRRRGQEARLRCSPMKGHSHVYWYRQLPEEGLKFMVYLQKENIIDESGMPKERFSAEFPKEGPSILRIQQVVRGDSAAYFCASSSRGDRATNEKLFFGSGTQLSVL.